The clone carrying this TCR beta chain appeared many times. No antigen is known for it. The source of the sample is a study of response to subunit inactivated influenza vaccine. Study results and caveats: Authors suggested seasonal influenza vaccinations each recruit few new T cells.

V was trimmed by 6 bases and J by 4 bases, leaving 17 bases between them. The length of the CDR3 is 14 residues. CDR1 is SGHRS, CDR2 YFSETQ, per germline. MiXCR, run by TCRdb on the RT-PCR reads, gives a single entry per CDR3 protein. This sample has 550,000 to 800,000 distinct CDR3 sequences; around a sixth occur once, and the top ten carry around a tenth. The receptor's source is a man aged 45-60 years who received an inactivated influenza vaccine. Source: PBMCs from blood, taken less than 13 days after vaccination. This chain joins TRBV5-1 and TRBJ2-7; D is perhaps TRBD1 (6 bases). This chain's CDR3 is CASKTTSGDYEQYF. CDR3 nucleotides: TGCGCCAGCAAAACCACATCAGGGGATTACGAGCAGTACTTC.